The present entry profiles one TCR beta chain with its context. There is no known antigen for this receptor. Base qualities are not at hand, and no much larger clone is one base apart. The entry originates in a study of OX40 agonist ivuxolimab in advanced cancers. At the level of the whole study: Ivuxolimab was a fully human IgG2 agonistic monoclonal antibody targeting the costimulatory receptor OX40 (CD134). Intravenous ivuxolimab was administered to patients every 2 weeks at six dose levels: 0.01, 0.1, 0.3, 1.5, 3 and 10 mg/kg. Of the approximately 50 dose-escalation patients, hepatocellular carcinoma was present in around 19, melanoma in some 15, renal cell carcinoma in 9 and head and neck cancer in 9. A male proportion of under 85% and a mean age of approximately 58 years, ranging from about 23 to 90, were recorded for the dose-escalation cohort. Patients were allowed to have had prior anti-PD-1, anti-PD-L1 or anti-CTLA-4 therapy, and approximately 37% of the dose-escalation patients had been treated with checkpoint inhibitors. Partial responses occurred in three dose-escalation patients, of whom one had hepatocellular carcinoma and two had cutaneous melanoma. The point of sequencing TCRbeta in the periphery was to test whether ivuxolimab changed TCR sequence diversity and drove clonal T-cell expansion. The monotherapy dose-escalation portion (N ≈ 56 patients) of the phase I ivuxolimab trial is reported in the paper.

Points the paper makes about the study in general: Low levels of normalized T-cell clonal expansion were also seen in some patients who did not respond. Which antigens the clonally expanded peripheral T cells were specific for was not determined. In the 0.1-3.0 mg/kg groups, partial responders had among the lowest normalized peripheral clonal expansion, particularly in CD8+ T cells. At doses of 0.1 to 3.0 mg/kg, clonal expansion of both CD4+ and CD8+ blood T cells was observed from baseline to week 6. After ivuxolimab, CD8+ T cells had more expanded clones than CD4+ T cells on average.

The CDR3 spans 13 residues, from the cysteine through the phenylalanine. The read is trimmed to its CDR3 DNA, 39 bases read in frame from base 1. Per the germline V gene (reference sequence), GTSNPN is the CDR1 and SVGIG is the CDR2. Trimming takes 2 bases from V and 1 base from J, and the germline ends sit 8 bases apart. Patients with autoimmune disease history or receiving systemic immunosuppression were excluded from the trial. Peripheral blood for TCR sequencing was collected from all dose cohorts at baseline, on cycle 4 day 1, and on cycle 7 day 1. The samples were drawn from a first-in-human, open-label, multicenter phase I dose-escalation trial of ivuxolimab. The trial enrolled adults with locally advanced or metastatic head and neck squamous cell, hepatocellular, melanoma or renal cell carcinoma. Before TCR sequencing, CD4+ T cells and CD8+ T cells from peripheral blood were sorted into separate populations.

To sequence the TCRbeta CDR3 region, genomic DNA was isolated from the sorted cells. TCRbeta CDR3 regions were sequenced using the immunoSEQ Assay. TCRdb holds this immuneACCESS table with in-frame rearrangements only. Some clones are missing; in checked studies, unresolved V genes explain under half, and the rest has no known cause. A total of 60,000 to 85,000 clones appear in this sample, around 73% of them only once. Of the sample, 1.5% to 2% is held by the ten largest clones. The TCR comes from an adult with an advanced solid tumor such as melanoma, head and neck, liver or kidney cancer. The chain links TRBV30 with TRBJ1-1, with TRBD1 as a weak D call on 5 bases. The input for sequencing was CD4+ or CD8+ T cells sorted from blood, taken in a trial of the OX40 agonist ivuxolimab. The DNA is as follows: TGTGCCTGGAGTCGTCAGGGGAACACTGAAGCTTTCTTT. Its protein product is CAWSRQGNTEAFF.